Listed below are T cell receptor beta chains from one sample, sequenced in a study of CD8 T cells in ankylosing spondylitis. MiXCR, run by TCRdb on the 5' RACE reads, gives a single entry per CDR3 protein. The sample has under 950,000 distinct CDR3 sequences; around a fifth are singletons. Sequenced sample: blood, either unsorted or a sorted T cell fraction (not recorded which). The receptors stem from a male donor with ankylosing spondylitis. The CDR3 runs from the conserved cysteine through the conserved F or W. D genes are given only for firm matches. For some rows the clone size is stated as once, few or many, or as a class when expanded; others skip it.

size: many
J: TRBJ2-1
D: -
V: TRBV12-3/TRBV12-4
DNA: TGTGCCATCTCTTCGGGGACTCGCCTCAATGAGCAGTTCTTC
CDR3: CAISSGTRLNEQFF

size: few
J: TRBJ2-7
D: -
V: TRBV5-1
DNA: TGCGCCAGCGGCCTGGGCGGGGGCGAGTCTCATCTTAGCTACGAGCAGTACTTC
CDR3: CASGLGGGESHLSYEQYF

size: many
J: TRBJ2-7
D: TRBD2
V: TRBV6-2/TRBV6-3
DNA: TGTGCCAGCAGAAGGGAGGGACGATCCTACGAGCAGTACTTC
CDR3: CASRREGRSYEQYF

size: few
J: TRBJ1-1
D: TRBD1
V: TRBV7-9
DNA: TGTGCCAGCAGCTTAGGTATTGGACAGGGCGGCACTGAAGCTTTCTTT
CDR3: CASSLGIGQGGTEAFF

size: many
J: TRBJ1-2
D: -
V: TRBV10-3
DNA: TGTGCCATCAGCAAGGACAGAGATAACTATGGCTACACCTTC
CDR3: CAISKDRDNYGYTF

size: -
J: TRBJ2-2
D: -
V: TRBV28
DNA: TGTGCCAGCAGTTTTTTCGCAGGGGCGAACACCGGGGAGCTGTTTTTT
CDR3: CASSFFAGANTGELFF

size: once
J: TRBJ2-7
D: -
V: TRBV4-1
DNA: TGCGCCAGCAGCCAAGTTGACGACTCCTACGAGCAGTACTTC
CDR3: CASSQVDDSYEQYF

size: -
J: TRBJ1-6
D: -
V: TRBV11-2
DNA: TGTGCCAGCAGCCGGAGACAGGTCAATTCACCCCTCCACTTT
CDR3: CASSRRQVNSPLHF

size: -
J: TRBJ1-5
D: -
V: TRBV6-2/TRBV6-3
DNA: TGTGCCAGCAGTTACGACGGGCTAAATCAGCCCCAGCATTTT
CDR3: CASSYDGLNQPQHF

size: many
J: TRBJ1-2
D: -
V: TRBV5-1
DNA: TGCGCCAGCGGAACTCAGGGCGGAGAACTTGGCTACACCTTC
CDR3: CASGTQGGELGYTF

size: few
J: TRBJ1-5
D: TRBD1
V: TRBV4-1
DNA: TGCGCCAGCAGCCAAGCGACAGGGGGAGCTCAGCCCCAGCATTTT
CDR3: CASSQATGGAQPQHF

size: -
J: TRBJ2-1
D: TRBD2
V: TRBV20-1
DNA: TGCAGTGCCCGGAGCACTAGCGACAATGAGCAGTTCTTC
CDR3: CSARSTSDNEQFF

size: -
J: TRBJ2-7
D: -
V: TRBV7-2
DNA: TGTGCCAGCAGCTTAGGGCCTAGCCCCCTCTACGAGCAGTACTTC
CDR3: CASSLGPSPLYEQYF

size: -
J: TRBJ2-7
D: -
V: TRBV5-1
DNA: TGCGCCAGCAGCTCCGGGTTTCTCCACGAGCAGTACTTC
CDR3: CASSSGFLHEQYF

size: -
J: TRBJ2-5
D: -
V: TRBV7-2
DNA: TGTGCCAGCAGCCCAGGGGTAGGAAAGACCCAGTACTTC
CDR3: CASSPGVGKTQYF

size: -
J: TRBJ1-5
D: TRBD1
V: TRBV24-1
DNA: TGTGCCACCAGTGACGGGGGACAGGTAAATCAGCCCCAGCATTTT
CDR3: CATSDGGQVNQPQHF

size: few
J: TRBJ2-7
D: -
V: TRBV6-2/TRBV6-3
DNA: TGTGCCAGCAGTTACTCCGGGTTCGGCTCCTACGAGCAGTACTTC
CDR3: CASSYSGFGSYEQYF

size: -
J: TRBJ2-1
D: -
V: TRBV3-1
DNA: TGTGCCAGCAGCCAAGTTTCGGACATATACTACAATGAGCAGTTCTTC
CDR3: CASSQVSDIYYNEQFF

size: many
J: TRBJ2-3
D: TRBD2
V: TRBV5-5
DNA: TGTGCCAGCAGCCGTCGGGGACTAGCGGTTAGCACAGATACGCAGTATTTT
CDR3: CASSRRGLAVSTDTQYF

size: few
J: TRBJ2-1
D: TRBD1
V: TRBV4-1
DNA: TGCGCCAGCAGCCCCGGGACAGGGGTCAACAATGAGCAGTTCTTC
CDR3: CASSPGTGVNNEQFF

size: -
J: TRBJ2-2
D: -
V: TRBV9
DNA: TGTGCCAGCAGCGTATCTGGCGCTTGGGCCGGGGAGCTGTTTTTT
CDR3: CASSVSGAWAGELFF

size: few
J: TRBJ2-7
D: TRBD2
V: TRBV15
DNA: TGTGCCACCAGCGACCAGCGGGGGCCCTACGAGCAGTACTTC
CDR3: CATSDQRGPYEQYF

size: -
J: TRBJ2-7
D: -
V: TRBV29-1
DNA: TGCAGCGGGGGGGACGGTGCCTACGAGCAGTACTTC
CDR3: CSGGDGAYEQYF

size: many
J: TRBJ2-7
D: TRBD2
V: TRBV12-3/TRBV12-4
DNA: TGTGCCAGCAGAAGGACTAGCGGGAGGGTATACGAGCAGTACTTC
CDR3: CASRRTSGRVYEQYF

size: few
J: TRBJ2-2
D: TRBD2
V: TRBV7-6
DNA: TGTGCCAGCAGCTTACTCGGACTAGATGGTACCGGGGAGCTGTTTTTT
CDR3: CASSLLGLDGTGELFF

size: -
J: TRBJ1-2
D: -
V: TRBV4-1
DNA: TGCGCCAGCAGCCACGGCGGAGATTATGGCTACACCTTC
CDR3: CASSHGGDYGYTF

size: -
J: TRBJ1-5
D: -
V: TRBV28
DNA: TGTGCCAGCAGCCGGCCGGGGGGGAGCAATCAGCCCCAGCATTTT
CDR3: CASSRPGGSNQPQHF

size: -
J: TRBJ1-2
D: TRBD1
V: TRBV20-1
DNA: TGCAGTGCTTCTCAGGGGGTTGACTATGGCTACACCTTC
CDR3: CSASQGVDYGYTF

size: -
J: TRBJ2-3
D: -
V: TRBV9
DNA: TGTGCCAGCAGCGTGGAGGGAATCATTGATCCCTGGGGCCCAGATACGCAGTATTTT
CDR3: CASSVEGIIDPWGPDTQYF

size: many
J: TRBJ2-7
D: TRBD1
V: TRBV6-5
DNA: TGTGCCAGCAGTTACCGGGACAGGGGGCTATACGAGCAGTACTTC
CDR3: CASSYRDRGLYEQYF

size: few
J: TRBJ1-2
D: -
V: TRBV20-1
DNA: TGCAGTGCTAGGCGACACGACCGCCCACAAACCGTAGATGGCTACACCTTC
CDR3: CSARRHDRPQTVDGYTF

size: -
J: TRBJ2-5
D: -
V: TRBV29-1
DNA: TGCAGCGTTGAGCCCCCAGGGACTGGCAGACCTCAAGAGACCCAGTACTTC
CDR3: CSVEPPGTGRPQETQYF